Below are 18 T cell receptor beta chains sequenced from a single sample in a study of CD8 T cells in ankylosing spondylitis (TCRdb year 2017). Library creation used 5' RACE. The sample was run on an Illumina HiSeq 2500. Through fastp at Q25 and MiXCR, TCRdb rebuilt clones from the public reads, retaining in-frame beta chains. CDR3 protein sequences are deduplicated, and each keeps its most common genes and DNA. The sample includes 240,000 or so distinct CDR3 sequences, with over 8.5% observed a single time. The ten biggest clones cover 6.8% of the sample. The sample comprised blood, either unsorted or a sorted T cell fraction (not recorded which). The receptors originated from a male donor with ankylosing spondylitis or in good health (not recorded which).

This clonotype has more than one count but fewer than ten. The chain is built from TRBV7-3 and TRBJ1-6, with a weak D call TRBD1 (5 bases). The CDR3 is made up of 13 amino acids. Germline CDR1 reads SGHTA; CDR2 reads FQGTGA. The germline V and J ends were trimmed by 4 bases and 8 bases, with 9 bases remaining between them. CDR3 coding DNA: TGTGCCAGCAGCTCGAAAGGGGATTCACCCCTCCACTTT. Protein product: CASSSKGDSPLHF.

J is TRBJ2-5 and V is TRBV10-3; the match to TRBD2 covers 8 bases. The CDR3 runs to 14 residues. Germline V gene data show CDR1 as ENHRY and CDR2 as SYGVKD. Trimming cost V 7 bases and J 0 bases; bases outside gene matches: 4. The CDR3 DNA reads as TGTGCCATCAACGCGCGGGGGGACCAAGAGACCCAGTACTTC. This codes for CAINARGDQETQYF.

There are many counts of this clonotype. The rearrangement links TRBV28 to TRBJ2-7, with D perhaps TRBD1 or TRBD2 (5 bases each). Germline lookup yields CDR1 MDHEN and CDR2 SYDVKM. This CDR3 is built from 15 residues. V was trimmed by 5 bases and J by 0 bases, leaving 14 bases between them. CDR3 residues: CASSLPLGPSYEQYF. The CDR3 DNA follows: TGTGCCAGCAGTCTACCTTTGGGACCCTCCTACGAGCAGTACTTC. Variable domain in full (rest from reference TRBV28 and TRBJ2-7): DVKVTQSSRYLVKRTGEKVFLECVQDMDHENMFWYRQDPGLGLRLIYFSYDVKMKEKGDIPEGYSVSREKKERFSLILESASTNQTSMYLCASSLPLGPSYEQYFGPGTRLTVT.

This clonotype was counted ten times or more. V and J are TRBV12-3 or TRBV12-4 and TRBJ1-5; TRBD1 is a possible D gene (5 bases). The CDR3 is made up of 14 amino acids. V was pared by 5 bases and J by 2 bases, with 10 bases between. The CDR3 region is CASSQGHGNQPQHF. The CDR3 nucleotides read TGTGCCAGCAGTCAAGGACACGGCAATCAGCCCCAGCATTTT.

The CDR3 spells CSAQAGTGEKLFF. CDR3 in DNA: TGCAGTGCTCAAGCCGGGACAGGGGAAAAACTGTTTTTT. The chain recombines TRBV20-1 with TRBJ1-4; TRBD1 agrees at 9 bases. V shed 5 bases, J shed 8 bases, and the junction held 6 bases outside the gene matches. The CDR3 is 13 residues long. From germline, CDR1 is DFQATT and CDR2 SNEGSKA (reference sequence).

The CDR3 bases are TGTGCCAGCAGCTTACTGCTAGCGGGAACCTACAATGAGCAGTTCTTC. It specifies CASSLLLAGTYNEQFF. This chain joins TRBV7-2 and TRBJ2-1; 9 bases line up with TRBD2. The CDR3 is 16 amino acids. After removal of 2 bases from V and 2 bases from J, the junction contained 4 bases not matched to a gene. The germline V gene has CDR1 SGHTA and CDR2 FQGNSA. Full variable domain (rest looked up from reference TRBV7-2 and TRBJ2-1): GAGVSQSPSNKVTEKGKDVELRCDPISGHTALYWYRQSLGQGLEFLIYFQGNSAPDKSGLPSDRFSAERTGGSVSTLTIQRTQQEDSAVYLCASSLLLAGTYNEQFFGPGTRLTVL.

This sequence joins TRBV20-1 and TRBJ2-7, with D perhaps matching TRBD2 (5 bases). Trimming cost V 0 bases and J 3 bases, with 9 bases left between them. The V gene's germline CDR1 is DFQATT and CDR2 SNEGSKA (reference sequence). This CDR3 comprises 13 residues. The CDR3 protein is CSARDQRDYEQYF. In nucleotides, the CDR3 is TGCAGTGCTAGAGATCAGAGGGACTACGAGCAGTACTTC.

This clonotype showed up many times. The chain joins TRBV5-1 to TRBJ2-5, with no clear D. The V and J ends lost 3 bases and 1 base respectively, with 4 bases between them. The germline CDR1 and CDR2 sequences are SGHRS and YFSETQ. This CDR3 is built from 12 residues. The CDR3 reads CASSSLQETQYF. DNA for the CDR3: TGCGCCAGCAGCTCCCTCCAAGAGACCCAGTACTTC.

The chain has TRBV2 and TRBJ2-7, with 7 bases lining up with TRBD1. CDR1 SNHLY and CDR2 FYNNEI come from the germline V gene. The CDR3 extends over 11 amino acids. Germline trimming cut 6 bases from V and 9 bases from J; bases unmatched to any gene: 5. CDR3 nucleotides: TGTGCCAGCAGCCTCGACAGGGCGCAGTACTTC. It yields the protein CASSLDRAQYF. The entire variable domain, with the rest obtained from reference TRBV2 and TRBJ2-7, is as follows: EPEVTQTPSHQVTQMGQEVILRCVPISNHLYFYWYRQILGQKVEFLVSFYNNEISEKSEIFDDQFSVERPDGSNFTLKIRSTKLEDSAMYFCASSLDRAQYFGPGTRLTVT.

This clonotype occurred many times. The rearrangement uses TRBV5-1 and TRBJ1-4; TRBD1 is a possible D gene (5 bases). Germline CDR1 reads SGHRS; CDR2 reads YFSETQ. There are 16 residues in the CDR3. Between the trimmed V and J ends, which lost 0 bases and 0 bases, there was a span of 9 bases. CDR3 loop: CASSLAGEPTNEKLFF. As DNA, the CDR3 is TGCGCCAGCAGCTTGGCGGGGGAACCAACTAATGAAAAACTGTTTTTT.

In its sample, this clonotype was seen many times. The chain joins TRBV28 to TRBJ2-7, with D uncertain. Germline CDR1 MDHEN, CDR2 SYDVKM. The length of the CDR3 is 13 residues. The germline V and J ends were trimmed by 3 bases and 3 bases, with 9 bases remaining between them. CDR3 loop: CASSFGIYYEQYF. In DNA, the CDR3 is TGTGCCAGCAGTTTCGGTATTTACTACGAGCAGTACTTC.

This clonotype was recorded at least ten times. The chain employs TRBV20-1 and TRBJ2-1; 15 positions match TRBD2. The CDR3 consists of 17 residues. J was trimmed by 8 bases and V by 6 bases; bases with no gene match: 14. The germline V gene has CDR1 DFQATT and CDR2 SNEGSKA (reference sequence). As DNA, the CDR3 is TGCAGTGCCGACGAGATCGGGACTAGCGGGAGGCTCCATGAGCAGTTCTTC. It specifies CSADEIGTSGRLHEQFF.

This chain joins TRBV11-2 and TRBJ2-3; TRBD2 agrees at 7 bases. The CDR3 has 16 amino acids. CDR1 is SGHAT and CDR2 is FQNNGV in the germline V gene. The V segment lost 5 bases and the J segment 1 base; nucleotides outside the gene matches: 9. CDR3 sequence (DNA): TGTGCCAGCAGCCGAGATGGCGGGGGAGGCACAGATACGCAGTATTTT. Translating gives CASSRDGGGGTDTQYF. Variable domain in full (rest from reference TRBV11-2 and TRBJ2-3): EAGVAQSPRYKIIEKRQSVAFWCNPISGHATLYWYQQILGQGPKLLIQFQNNGVVDDSQLPKDRFSAERLKGVDSTLKIQPAKLEDSAVYLCASSRDGGGGTDTQYFGPGTRLTVL.

The chain links TRBV19 to TRBJ2-3; 8 positions agree with TRBD2. The germline CDR1 and CDR2 sequences are LNHDA and SQIVND (reference sequence). The CDR3 runs to 15 residues. V was clipped by 6 bases and J by 7 bases; unmatched bases: 12. The CDR3 region is CASRFSGELPNTQYF. In DNA form, the CDR3 reads TGTGCCAGTAGATTTAGCGGGGAGCTTCCTAATACGCAGTATTTT.

This clonotype was seen a few times. The chain recombines TRBV7-7 with TRBJ2-5, with 8 nucleotides matching TRBD2. The CDR3 is 13 residues long. Germline-derived CDR1 and CDR2 are SSHAT and FNYEAQ (reference sequence). The ends lost 5 bases at V and 3 bases at J; junction bases unmatched: 2. The CDR3 DNA is TGTGCCAGCAGCCAACTAGCGGAAGAGACCCAGTACTTC. It codes for CASSQLAEETQYF. The full variable domain, completed using reference TRBV7-7 and TRBJ2-5, is GAGVSQSPRYKVTKRGQDVTLRCDPISSHATLYWYQQALGQGPEFLTYFNYEAQPDKSGLPSDRFSAERPEGSISTLTIQRTEQRDSAMYRCASSQLAEETQYFGPGTRLLVL.

CDR3 loop: CASSLTLGQETSTDTQYF. CDR3 coding DNA: TGTGCCAGCAGTTTAACCCTAGGACAGGAGACTAGCACAGATACGCAGTATTTT. The V gene is TRBV12-3 or TRBV12-4, the J gene TRBJ2-3; 7 nucleotides align to TRBD1. This CDR3 is 18 amino acids long. J lost 0 bases, V lost 2 bases, and 11 bases had no gene match.

This clonotype was counted ten times or more. This rearrangement joins TRBV20-1 to TRBJ2-6, with D uncertain. From germline, CDR1 is DFQATT and CDR2 SNEGSKA (reference sequence). The CDR3 sequence is 15 residues long. V lost 0 bases to trimming and J lost 1 base, with 7 bases between them. CDR3 protein: CSAREIGSGANVLTF. CDR3 DNA: TGCAGTGCTAGAGAAATAGGGTCTGGGGCCAACGTCCTGACTTTC.

The chain employs TRBV5-1 and TRBJ2-2, with 9 bases aligning to TRBD2. Losses at the gene ends were 2 bases for V and 5 bases for J; bases not matched to a gene: 1. From germline, CDR1 is SGHRS and CDR2 YFSETQ. This CDR3 contains 14 residues. The CDR3 region is CASSFSGSTGELFF. CDR3 nucleotide sequence: TGCGCCAGCAGCTTTAGCGGGAGTACCGGGGAGCTGTTTTTT.